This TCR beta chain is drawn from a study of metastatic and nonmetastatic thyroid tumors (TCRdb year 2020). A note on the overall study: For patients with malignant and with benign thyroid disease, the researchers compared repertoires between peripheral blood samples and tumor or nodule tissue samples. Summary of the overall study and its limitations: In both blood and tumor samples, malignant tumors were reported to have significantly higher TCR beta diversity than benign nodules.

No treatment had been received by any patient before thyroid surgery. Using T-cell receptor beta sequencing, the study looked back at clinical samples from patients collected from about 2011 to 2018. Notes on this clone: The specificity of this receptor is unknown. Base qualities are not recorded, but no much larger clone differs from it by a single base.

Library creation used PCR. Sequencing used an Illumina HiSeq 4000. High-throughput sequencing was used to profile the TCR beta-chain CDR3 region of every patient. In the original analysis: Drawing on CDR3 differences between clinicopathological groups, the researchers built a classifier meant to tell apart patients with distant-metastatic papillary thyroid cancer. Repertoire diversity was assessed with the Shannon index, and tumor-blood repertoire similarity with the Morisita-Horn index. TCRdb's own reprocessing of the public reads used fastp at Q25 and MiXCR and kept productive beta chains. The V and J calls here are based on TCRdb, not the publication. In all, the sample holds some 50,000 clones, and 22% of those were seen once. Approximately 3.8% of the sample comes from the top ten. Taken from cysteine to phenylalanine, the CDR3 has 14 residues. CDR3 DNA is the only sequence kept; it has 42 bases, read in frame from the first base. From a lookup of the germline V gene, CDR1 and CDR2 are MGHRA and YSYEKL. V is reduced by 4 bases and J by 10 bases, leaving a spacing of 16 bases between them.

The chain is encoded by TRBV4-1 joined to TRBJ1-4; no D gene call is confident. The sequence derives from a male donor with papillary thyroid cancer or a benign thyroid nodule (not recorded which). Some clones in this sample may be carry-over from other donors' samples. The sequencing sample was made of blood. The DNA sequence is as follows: TGCGCCAGCAGCCGGGAGGTGGTTCGGGGAAAACTGTTTTTT. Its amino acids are CASSREVVRGKLFF.